Listed below are T cell receptor beta chains from one sample, sequenced in a study of identical twins. Using its own MiXCR run on the 5' RACE reads, TCRdb lists one record per CDR3 protein. In the table there are 400,000 to 500,000 distinct CDR3 sequences, approximately 17% of which are singletons. Sequenced: naive T cells sorted from blood. The source of these receptors is a man in his fifties or sixties in good health. Each CDR3 is given with its conserved first and last residue. The order of the fields is clone size, V gene, D gene, CDR3 protein. A D gene is named only where the DNA matches it firmly. For some rows the clone size is stated as once, few or many, or as a class when expanded; others skip it.

few TRBV30 TRBD1 CAWSVLRDRGYNGYTF
NA TRBV12-3/TRBV12-4 TRBD1 CASSIPGTGGELNTGELFF
many TRBV12-3/TRBV12-4 TRBD1 CASSLRTGGETQYF
many TRBV20-1 TRBD1 CSASPTGVEGTQYF
few TRBV7-6 NA CASSLAYRANEQFF
NA TRBV5-6 TRBD2 CASSFSRLAGAYSYNEQFF
few TRBV4-3 TRBD2 CASSQDRASGGYIREQFF
NA TRBV28 NA CASSLSTRGARYNEHFF
NA TRBV4-3 NA CASSQGLFRESPDTQYF
NA TRBV4-1 NA CASSLQKSGGNTIYF
many TRBV20-1 TRBD2 CSARRASGFSNEQFF
many TRBV29-1 NA CSVAQGIGQETQYF
NA TRBV28 NA CASSQQTGPAETQYF
NA TRBV4-2 TRBD2 CASSPQGLAGGSWIPYEQYF
many TRBV20-1 NA CSARSGPNYGYTF
many TRBV5-1 TRBD1 CASSPTGGTYNEQFF
few TRBV6-2/TRBV6-3 NA CASSVTRRKAFF
NA TRBV7-2 NA CASSAPGEQYF
NA TRBV27 TRBD2 CASSLPGLAGGGYNEQFF
NA TRBV20-1 TRBD2 CSARDGGGESTDTQYF
NA TRBV27 NA CASSFLGGESTDTQYF
many TRBV6-5 NA CASSYSGQSTYEQYF
many TRBV12-5 TRBD2 CASSSSGRDETQYF
many TRBV7-3 TRBD2 CASSPGLAGDLDTQYF
NA TRBV7-8 NA CASSRTVGNIQYF
NA TRBV4-3 NA CASSQSLTRPSYEQYF
many TRBV5-1 TRBD1 CASTGTGREKLFF
NA TRBV27 TRBD1 CASSPRDRGGKLFF
NA TRBV12-3/TRBV12-4 NA CASASPGQETQYF
many TRBV9 NA CASSKTVTSRDEQFF
few TRBV4-3 NA CASSQDIGQTYNEQFF
NA TRBV7-9 NA CASSLAETDTYEQYF
many TRBV10-3 NA CAISESVSEGGQPQHF
few TRBV27 NA CASSLSGLLGGYTF
NA TRBV21-1 NA CASSKLEILGETQYF
NA TRBV28 TRBD2 CASTPGGTSMYEQFF
NA TRBV29-1 NA CSVELSLEEFF
few TRBV25-1 NA CASKHNYGYTF
NA TRBV4-3 NA CASSQEEYSNQPQHF
many TRBV12-3/TRBV12-4 NA CASSFGGTLNTEAFF
many TRBV10-3 NA CAISEKSGDEQYF
NA TRBV15 NA CATSRDRGSTDTQYF
NA TRBV29-1 NA CSASTINYGYTF
few TRBV20-1 TRBD2 CSASLRPGLAGRSYNEQFF
few TRBV4-3 NA CASSQGPWRGRDEQYF
NA TRBV11-2 NA CASSLGRLTQETQFF
NA TRBV4-3 TRBD2 CASSHERTSNTGTQYF
many TRBV5-1 NA CASSSQLGTGELFF
few TRBV29-1 NA CSVGVLADYPWGEQFF
many TRBV15 NA CATSSTGPGELFF
many TRBV3-1 TRBD2 CASSQGEGWYEQFF
many TRBV6-2/TRBV6-3 NA CASSEEADTQYF
NA TRBV10-3 TRBD1 CATRGNYGYTF
few TRBV4-2 NA CASSPRRGDEQYF
NA TRBV6-5 TRBD1 CASSYFQGGGYTF
NA TRBV28 TRBD1 CASSRRTGGLDEQYF
few TRBV29-1 NA CSVREGEKLFF
few TRBV12-3/TRBV12-4 TRBD1 CASSLRDRAGYGYTF